This T cell receptor (beta chain) was documented in a study of circulating and synovial CD4+ cells in juvenile arthritis. Clones were sequenced by immunoSEQ multiplex PCR, and TCRdb holds only the in-frame ones, with some missing. The repertoire has some 33,000 clones, 94% of them found once; the top ten carry 0.55% to 0.85%. The V segment lost 6 bases and the J segment 4 bases; nucleotides outside the gene matches: 10. The CDR3 covers 15 residues. CDR1 is GTSNPN and CDR2 is SVGIG in the germline V gene (reference sequence). This TCR came from a human donor with juvenile idiopathic arthritis. The sequenced sample consisted of CD4+ T cells from blood. The chain is built from TRBV30 and TRBJ1-2; 11 bases are a match to TRBD1. The CDR3 spells CACSSGDRGVYGYTF. CDR3 DNA: TGTGCCTGCTCTTCGGGGGACAGGGGGGTCTATGGCTACACCTTC.